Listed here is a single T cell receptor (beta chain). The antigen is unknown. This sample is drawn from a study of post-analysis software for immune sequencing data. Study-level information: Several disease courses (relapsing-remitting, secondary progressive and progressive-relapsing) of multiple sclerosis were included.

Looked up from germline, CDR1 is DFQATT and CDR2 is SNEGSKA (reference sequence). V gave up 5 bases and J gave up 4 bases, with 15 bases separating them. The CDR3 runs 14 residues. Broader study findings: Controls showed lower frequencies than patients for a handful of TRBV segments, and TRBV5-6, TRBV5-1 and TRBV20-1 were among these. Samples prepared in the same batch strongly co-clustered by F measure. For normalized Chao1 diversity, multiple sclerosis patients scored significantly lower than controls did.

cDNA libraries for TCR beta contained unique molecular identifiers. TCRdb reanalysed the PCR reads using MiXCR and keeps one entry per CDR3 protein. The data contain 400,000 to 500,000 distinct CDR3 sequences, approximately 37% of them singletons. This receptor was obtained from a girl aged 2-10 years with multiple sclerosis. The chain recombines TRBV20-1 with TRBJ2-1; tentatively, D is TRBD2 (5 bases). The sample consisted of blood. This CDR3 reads CSARGLPSYNEQFF. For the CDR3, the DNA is TGCAGTGCTCGCGGGCTACCTAGTTACAATGAGCAGTTCTTC.